Each of the 8 T cell receptor beta chains below was sequenced from the same sample in a study of cytomegalovirus exposure and HLA in healthy donors. PCR amplification relied on 60 Vbeta primers (plus 13 Jbeta primers). Clones were read by immunoSEQ multiplex PCR, and TCRdb kept only the in-frame ones, dropping some. This table has under 200,000 clones, roughly 78% appearing once. The material sequenced was PBMCs. These receptor sequences come from a woman aged 40 to 50 in good health and CMV-seronegative.

The chain employs TRBV18 and TRBJ2-4; no clear D gene. The germline V gene has CDR1 KGHSH and CDR2 LQKENI. The CDR3 runs 14 residues. V lost 1 base and J 5 bases, leaving 9 bases between the germline ends. CDR3 region: CASSPLGSENIQYF. CDR3 in DNA: TGTGCCAGCTCACCACTGGGCAGTGAAAACATTCAGTACTTC.

V usage is TRBV4-1 and J usage is TRBJ1-1; D might be TRBD1 (5 bases). This CDR3 comprises 12 residues. Germline-derived CDR1 and CDR2 are MGHRA and YSYEKL. The germline V and J ends were trimmed by 5 bases and 5 bases, with 9 bases remaining between them. The CDR3 spells CASSAGWTEAFF. Written as DNA, the CDR3 is TGCGCCAGCAGCGCAGGGTGGACTGAAGCTTTCTTT.

The CDR3 sequence is CATSRDFRGGYNEQFF. DNA for the CDR3: TGTGCCACCAGCAGAGATTTTCGCGGGGGCTACAATGAGCAGTTCTTC. This chain links TRBV15 with TRBJ2-1; 7 nucleotides match TRBD2. The CDR3 contains 16 residues. V lost 0 bases, J lost 3 bases, and 5 bases stayed unmatched. CDR1 is LNHNV, CDR2 YYDKDF, per germline (reference sequence).

The chain carries TRBV11-2 and TRBJ2-3; 7 nucleotides line up with TRBD2. The germline V gene encodes CDR1 SGHAT and CDR2 FQNNGV. The CDR3 consists of 16 residues. J was trimmed by 0 bases and V by 2 bases; bases with no gene match: 5. DNA of the CDR3: TGTGCCAGCAGCTTAATACTAGCGTTTAGCACAGATACGCAGTATTTT. The encoded protein is CASSLILAFSTDTQYF.

The rearrangement links TRBV6-1 to TRBJ1-1; weak D call: TRBD1 (5 bases). Trimming removed 2 bases at V and 6 bases at J, with 13 bases between. The CDR3 consists of 14 residues. Germline V lookup: CDR1 MNHNS, CDR2 SASEGT. This chain's CDR3 is CASSERWAGAEAFF. The CDR3 DNA reads as TGTGCCAGCAGTGAAAGGTGGGCGGGGGCTGAAGCTTTCTTT.

The V and J genes are TRBV12-2 and TRBJ2-2; the D call of TRBD1 is as the table states it, not checked on the DNA. TRBV12-2 is a pseudogene segment. The CDR3 has 15 residues. In DNA form, the CDR3 reads TGTGCAAGTCGCTCGGGGACAGTGAACACCGGGGAGCTGTTTTTT. Translating it yields CASRSGTVNTGELFF.

The rearrangement joins TRBV9 to TRBJ1-2; 7 bases are a match to TRBD1. Trimming at V came to 1 base and at J to 4 bases, leaving 10 bases not matched to a gene. Germline loops: CDR1 SGDLS, CDR2 YYNGEE. The CDR3 is 16 residues long. The CDR3 region has the DNA TGTGCCAGCAGCGTATCGAGGACAGGAATTCCCTATGGCTACACCTTC. It yields the protein CASSVSRTGIPYGYTF.

This clone has a handful of counts. The J gene is TRBJ2-5, the V gene TRBV7-8, with 8 bases lining up with TRBD2. The CDR3 spans 14 residues. V was clipped by 4 bases and J by 4 bases; unmatched bases: 5. Germline V gene sequence: CDR1 SGHVS, CDR2 FQNEAQ. The CDR3 here is CASSSGRAPETQYF. The CDR3 nucleotides are TGTGCCAGCAGCTCCGGGAGGGCCCCAGAGACCCAGTACTTC.